This section outlines one T cell receptor (beta chain) sequence together with its context. This sample was included in a study of blood T cell repertoires in COVID-19. Produced via immunoSEQ multiplex PCR; TCRdb's table is partial and in-frame only. The sample lists about 230,000 clones, roughly 81% seen once, with approximately 7.5% in the top ten. Germline loops: CDR1 KGHSH, CDR2 LQKENI. CDR3 length: 15 amino acids. V was shortened by 3 bases and J by 0 bases, with 11 bases between the two germline ends. The TCR was taken from a woman older than 75 with COVID-19, enrolled during active disease. V and J are TRBV18 and TRBJ2-5; TRBD1 might be the D (5 bases). Sequenced sample: peripheral blood. CDR3 amino acids: CASSPGTGDQETQYF. The CDR3, as DNA: TGTGCCAGCTCACCGGGAACAGGAGACCAAGAGACCCAGTACTTC.